Following are 9 T cell receptor beta chains from one sample sequenced in a study of response to subunit inactivated influenza vaccine. TCRdb processed the RT-PCR reads anew with MiXCR; each CDR3 protein has one entry. This table has 450,000 to 550,000 distinct CDR3 sequences, over 25% appearing once. The sample consisted of CD4+ T cells sorted from PBMCs, taken 5 to 6 days after vaccination. The receptors derive from a man aged 45-65 years who received an inactivated influenza vaccine.

The V call is TRBV20-1, the J call TRBJ2-5; TRBD1 or TRBD2 may be the D gene (6 bases each). Trimming shortened V by 2 bases and J by 5 bases, and 18 bases separated the two germline ends. Germline CDR1 DFQATT, CDR2 SNEGSKA (reference sequence). This CDR3 has 15 amino acids. CDR3 in DNA: TGCAGTGCTAGAAGGGGGTCGGAGGGGAGGGAGACCCAGTACTTC. The encoded protein is CSARRGSEGRETQYF.

The rearrangement links TRBV20-1 to TRBJ2-2; tentative D call: TRBD2 (5 bases). Deletions cut 6 bases from V and 1 base from J, with 12 bases between. The CDR3 is 14 residues long. Germline V CDR1 and CDR2: DFQATT, SNEGSKA (reference sequence). CDR3 nucleotides: TGCAGTGCCCGAGGGAGTCTGAACACCGGGGAGCTGTTTTTT. Amino acids: CSARGSLNTGELFF.

This clonotype was found once. This rearrangement joins TRBV4-3 to TRBJ2-3; perhaps TRBD2 as D (7 bases). The CDR3 spans 17 residues. V was pared by 0 bases and J by 5 bases, with 18 bases between. Germline V gene lookup returns CDR1 LGHNA and CDR2 YSLEER. The CDR3 region is CASSQEITRGRRDTQYF. Written as DNA, the CDR3 is TGCGCCAGCAGCCAAGAGATTACGCGGGGGCGTAGAGATACGCAGTATTTT.

This clonotype was found a few times. The J gene is TRBJ1-2, the V gene TRBV5-1; D ambiguous. With 0 bases removed from V and 5 bases from J, the gap between germline ends came to 8 bases. The V gene's germline CDR1 is SGHRS and CDR2 YFSETQ. The length of the CDR3 is 13 residues. The CDR3 DNA reads TGCGCCAGCAGCTTGGAGGTGAAGTATGGCTACACCTTC. It yields the protein CASSLEVKYGYTF.

This clonotype showed up just a few times. The genes are TRBV11-2 and TRBJ1-3; 7 bases map to TRBD1. CDR3 length: 18 residues. The V and J ends lost 5 bases and 0 bases, in that order; junction bases with no gene match: 13. CDR1 SGHAT and CDR2 FQNNGV come from the germline V gene. Here the CDR3 DNA reads TGTGCCAGCAGCCAGCGGAGGACAGGCGATTACTCTGGAAACACCATATATTTT. Translating it yields CASSQRRTGDYSGNTIYF.

The chain uses TRBV25-1 and TRBJ2-3; weak D call: TRBD1 (7 bases). Looked up from germline, CDR1 is MGHDK and CDR2 is SYGVNS. CDR3 length equals 14 residues. V lost 5 bases to trimming and J lost 1 base, with 10 bases between them. Here the CDR3 reads CASSRRGRTDTQYF. The CDR3 DNA is TGTGCCAGCAGTAGGAGGGGGCGCACAGATACGCAGTATTTT.

In this sample, this clonotype turned up a few times. This chain links TRBV7-8 with TRBJ1-1; 8 bases align to TRBD1. The CDR3 runs 15 residues. After removal of 4 bases from V and 4 bases from J, the junction contained 8 bases not matched to a gene. Per the germline V gene, CDR1 is SGHVS and CDR2 is FQNEAQ. The CDR3 loop is CASSSPGQEGTEAFF. In DNA, the CDR3 is TGTGCCAGCAGCTCTCCGGGACAGGAGGGCACTGAAGCTTTCTTT. The whole variable domain, filled in from reference TRBV7-8 and TRBJ1-1, reads GAGVSQSPRYKVAKRGQDVALRCDPISGHVSLFWYQQALGQGPEFLTYFQNEAQLDKSGLPSDRFFAERPEGSVSTLKIQRTQQEDSAVYLCASSSPGQEGTEAFFGQGTRLTVV.

The V gene is TRBV7-2, the J gene TRBJ2-4; either TRBD1 or TRBD2 may fit D (6 bases each). Germline V gives CDR1 SGHTA, CDR2 FQGNSA. There are 15 residues in the CDR3. Trimming removed 5 bases at V and 5 bases at J, with 16 bases between. The CDR3 reads CASSQWGRTENIQYF. CDR3 coding DNA: TGTGCCAGCAGCCAGTGGGGGAGGACAGAAAACATTCAGTACTTC.

The table lists this clonotype with a few counts. This chain links TRBV15 with TRBJ1-2; D is possibly TRBD1 (5 bases). Per the germline V gene, CDR1 is LNHNV and CDR2 is YYDKDF (reference sequence). CDR3 length equals 16 residues. The V and J ends lost 1 base and 0 bases respectively, with 12 bases between them. CDR3 region: CATSRGHLTANYGYTF. The CDR3 DNA reads TGTGCCACCAGCAGAGGACATCTGACAGCTAACTATGGCTACACCTTC.